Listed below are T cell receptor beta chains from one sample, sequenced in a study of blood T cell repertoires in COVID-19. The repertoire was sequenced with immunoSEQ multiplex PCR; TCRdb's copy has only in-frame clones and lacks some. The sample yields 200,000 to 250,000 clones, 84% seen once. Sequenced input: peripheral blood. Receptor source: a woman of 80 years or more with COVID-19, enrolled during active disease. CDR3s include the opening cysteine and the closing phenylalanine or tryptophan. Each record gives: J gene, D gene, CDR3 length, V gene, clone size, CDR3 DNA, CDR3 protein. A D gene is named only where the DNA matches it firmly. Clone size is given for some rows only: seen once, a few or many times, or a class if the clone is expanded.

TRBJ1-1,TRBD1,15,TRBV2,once,TGTGCCAGCAGTGGGGACAGGGGTTTGAGGACTGAAGCTTTCTTT,CASSGDRGLRTEAFF
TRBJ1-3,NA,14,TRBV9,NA,TGTGCCAGCAGCGTAGCAGGGCTCGGAAACACCATATATTTT,CASSVAGLGNTIYF
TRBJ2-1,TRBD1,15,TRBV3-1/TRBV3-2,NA,TGTGCCAGCAGCAGCCGACAGGGTCGGGCCGATGAGCAGTTCTTC,CASSSRQGRADEQFF
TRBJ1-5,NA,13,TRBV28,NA,TGTGCCAGCAGTTTAATCCGAGGCGGGCCCCAGCATTTT,CASSLIRGGPQHF
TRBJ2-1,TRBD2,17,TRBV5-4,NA,TGTGCCTCGATGGTAGCGGGGGGCATTAAATCCTACAATGAGCAGTTCTTC,CASMVAGGIKSYNEQFF
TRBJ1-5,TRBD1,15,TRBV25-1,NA,TGTGCCAGCAGTGAGGGGGACAGGAGCAATCAGCCCCAGCATTTT,CASSEGDRSNQPQHF
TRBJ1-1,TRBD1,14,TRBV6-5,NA,TGTGCCAGCATCCAGGACAGGGGAGGCACTGAAGCTTTCTTT,CASIQDRGGTEAFF
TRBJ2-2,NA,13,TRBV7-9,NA,TGTGCCAGCAGCCTTATTAGCCCCGGGGAGCTGTTTTTT,CASSLISPGELFF
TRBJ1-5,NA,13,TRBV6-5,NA,TGTGCCAGCGTGCCGGGAACCTATCAGCCCCAGCATTTT,CASVPGTYQPQHF
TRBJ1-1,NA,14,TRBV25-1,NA,TGTGCCAGCAGTGAATCTGGGGGGGGACTAGTAGCTTTCTTT,CASSESGGGLVAFF
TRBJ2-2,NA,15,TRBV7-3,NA,TGTGCCAGCAGCCTCCGGGCTACGGGGATGGGGGAGCTGTTTTTT,CASSLRATGMGELFF
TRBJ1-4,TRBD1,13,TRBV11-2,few,TGTGCCAGCAGCACAGGGGGCAATGAAAAACTGTTTTTT,CASSTGGNEKLFF
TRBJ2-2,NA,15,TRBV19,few,TGTGCCAGTAGTATAGAGCAGGGGCCCACCGGGGAGCTGTTTTTT,CASSIEQGPTGELFF
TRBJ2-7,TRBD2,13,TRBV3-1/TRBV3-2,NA,TGTGCCAGCAGCCAAGTAGAACGGGGGGGCCTTTACTTC,CASSQVERGGLYF
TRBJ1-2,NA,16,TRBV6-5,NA,TGTGCCAGCAGTTACTCAAAACAGGACCCCTCTTTTGGCTACACCTTC,CASSYSKQDPSFGYTF
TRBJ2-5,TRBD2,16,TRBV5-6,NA,TGTGCCAGCAGCGGTGAAGCGGGGGGGCTCCAAGAGACCCAGTACTTC,CASSGEAGGLQETQYF
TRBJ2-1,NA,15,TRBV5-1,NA,TGCGCCAGCAGCTTGGAGCTTGGCTCCTACAATGAGCAGTTCTTC,CASSLELGSYNEQFF
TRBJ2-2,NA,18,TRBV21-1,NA,TGTGCAGTACTACAGGGTATCTTTCCTTGGGAGATCACCGGGGAGCTGTTTTTT,CAVLQGIFPWEITGELFF
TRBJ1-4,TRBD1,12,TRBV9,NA,TGTGCCAGCAGCGTTGGACAGGGACGACTGTTTTTT,CASSVGQGRLFF
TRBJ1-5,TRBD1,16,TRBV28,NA,TGTGCCAGCAGTCCCATCGGGACAGGTAGCAATCAGCCCCAGCATTTT,CASSPIGTGSNQPQHF
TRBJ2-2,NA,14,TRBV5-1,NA,TGCGCCAGCGGGGGGACGGGAAACACCGGGGAGCTGTTTTTT,CASGGTGNTGELFF
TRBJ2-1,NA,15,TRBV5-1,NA,TGCGCCAGCAGCTCGGGAAGGACCCCTTACAATGAGCAGTTCTTC,CASSSGRTPYNEQFF
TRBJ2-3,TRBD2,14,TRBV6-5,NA,TGTGCCGGCGGGCTAGCGGGCCCCACAGATACGCAGTATTTT,CAGGLAGPTDTQYF
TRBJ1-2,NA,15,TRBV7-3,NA,TGTGCCAGCAGCTTAGAGGGTGGGAAGAACTATGGCTACACCTTC,CASSLEGGKNYGYTF
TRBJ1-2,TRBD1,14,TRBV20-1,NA,TGCAGTGCTAGTTCCGGACAGGGCACCTATGGCTACACCTTC,CSASSGQGTYGYTF
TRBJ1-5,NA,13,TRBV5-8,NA,TGTGCCAGCAGCCGGGGATGGGGTCAGCCCCAGCATTTT,CASSRGWGQPQHF
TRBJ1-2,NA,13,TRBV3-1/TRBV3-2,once,TGTGCCAGCAGCCAATTGCCCAGCTATGGCTACACCTTC,CASSQLPSYGYTF
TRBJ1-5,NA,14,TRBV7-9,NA,TGTGCCAGCAGCTTATCGCAGGGGCATCAGCCCCAGCATTTT,CASSLSQGHQPQHF
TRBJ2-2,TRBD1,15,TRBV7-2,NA,TGTGCCAGCAGTCCAGGGGGCTTGAGCACCGGGGAGCTGTTTTTT,CASSPGGLSTGELFF
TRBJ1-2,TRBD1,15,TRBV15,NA,TGTGCCACCAGCAGTCCGGGACAGGGGTTCTATGGCTACACCTTC,CATSSPGQGFYGYTF
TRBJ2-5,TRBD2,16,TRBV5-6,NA,TGTGCCAGCAGCGTGGGACTAGCGGGGGCCCAAGAGACCCAGTACTTC,CASSVGLAGAQETQYF
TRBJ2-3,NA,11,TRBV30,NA,TGTGCCTGGACCCTCCAGGATACGCAGTATTTT,CAWTLQDTQYF
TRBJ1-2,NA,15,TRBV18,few,TGTGCCAGCTCTGACAATGTTGTGACAGACTCTGGCTACACCTTC,CASSDNVVTDSGYTF
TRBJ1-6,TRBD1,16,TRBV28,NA,TGTGCCAGCAGTTTCAGGGGGCGAAAACGGGATTCACCCCTCCACTTT,CASSFRGRKRDSPLHF
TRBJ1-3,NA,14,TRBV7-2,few,TGTGCCAGCAGCTGGGCGGGGGAAAGAAACACCATATATTTT,CASSWAGERNTIYF
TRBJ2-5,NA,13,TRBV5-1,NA,TGCGCCAGCAGCCCCATACTGAAAGAGACCCAGTACTTC,CASSPILKETQYF
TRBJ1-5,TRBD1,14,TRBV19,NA,TGTGCCAGCCAGCCACAGGGGGGCAATCAGCCCCAGCATTTT,CASQPQGGNQPQHF
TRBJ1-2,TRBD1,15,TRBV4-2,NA,TGTGCCAGCAGCCAAGGACAGGGGGAGAGGGACGGCTACACCTTC,CASSQGQGERDGYTF
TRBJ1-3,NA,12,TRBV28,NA,TGTGCCAGCAGACTAGCTGGAAACACCATATATTTT,CASRLAGNTIYF
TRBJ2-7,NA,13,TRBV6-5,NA,TGTGCCACGAGGGGGAGGGACTCCTACGAGCAGTACTTC,CATRGRDSYEQYF
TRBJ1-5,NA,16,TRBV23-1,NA,TGCGCCAGCAGTCAATCGCTCCCAGCGGTCAATCAGCCCCAGCATTTT,CASSQSLPAVNQPQHF
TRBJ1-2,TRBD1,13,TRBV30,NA,TGTGCCTGGAGTCGACAGGGGGGTGATGGCTACACCTTC,CAWSRQGGDGYTF
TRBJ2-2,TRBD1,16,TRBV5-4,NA,TGTGCCAGCAGCCGAGAACAGGGGACCCGCACCGGGGAGCTGTTTTTT,CASSREQGTRTGELFF
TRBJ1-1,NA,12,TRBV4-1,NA,TGCGCCAGCAGCCCCAACAGGGATCCCGCTTTCTTT,CASSPNRDPAFF
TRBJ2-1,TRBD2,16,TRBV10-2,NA,TGCGCCAGCAGTGAGTCAGGGCGGGGGGGCCCAAATGAGCAGTTCTTC,CASSESGRGGPNEQFF
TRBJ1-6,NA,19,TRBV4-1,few,TGCGCCAGCAGCCAACTCTACCCGTCCCCTCAGGGAGGGATAACACCCCTCCACTTT,CASSQLYPSPQGGITPLHF